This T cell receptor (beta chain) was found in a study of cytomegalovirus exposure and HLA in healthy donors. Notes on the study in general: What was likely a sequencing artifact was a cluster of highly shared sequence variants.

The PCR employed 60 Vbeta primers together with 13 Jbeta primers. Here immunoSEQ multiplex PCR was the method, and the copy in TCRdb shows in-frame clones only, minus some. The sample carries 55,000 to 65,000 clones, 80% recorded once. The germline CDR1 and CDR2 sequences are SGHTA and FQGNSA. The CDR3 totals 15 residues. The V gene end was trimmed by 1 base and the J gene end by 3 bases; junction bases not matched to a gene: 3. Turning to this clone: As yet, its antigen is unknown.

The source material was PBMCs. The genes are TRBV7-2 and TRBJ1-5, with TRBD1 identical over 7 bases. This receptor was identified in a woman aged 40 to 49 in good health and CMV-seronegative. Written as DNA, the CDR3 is TGTGCCAGCAGCTTAGAGGGACAGCTCAATCAGCCCCAGCATTTT. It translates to CASSLEGQLNQPQHF.